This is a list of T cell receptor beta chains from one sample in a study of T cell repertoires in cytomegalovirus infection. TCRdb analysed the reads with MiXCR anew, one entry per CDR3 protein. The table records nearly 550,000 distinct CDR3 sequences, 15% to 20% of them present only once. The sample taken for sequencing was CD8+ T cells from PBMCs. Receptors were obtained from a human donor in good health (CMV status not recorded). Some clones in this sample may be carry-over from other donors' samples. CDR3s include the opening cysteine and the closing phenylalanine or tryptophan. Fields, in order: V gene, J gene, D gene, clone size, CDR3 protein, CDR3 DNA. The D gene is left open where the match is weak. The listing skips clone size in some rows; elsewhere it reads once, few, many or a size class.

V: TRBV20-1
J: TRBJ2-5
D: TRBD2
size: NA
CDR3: CSARGGLAGGLVGTQYF
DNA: TGCAGTGCTAGAGGTGGTCTAGCGGGAGGGCTGGTGGGGACCCAGTACTTC

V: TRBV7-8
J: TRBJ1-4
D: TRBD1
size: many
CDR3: CASSSSGTGGIKLFF
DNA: TGTGCCAGCAGCTCCTCCGGGACAGGGGGCATAAAACTGTTTTTT

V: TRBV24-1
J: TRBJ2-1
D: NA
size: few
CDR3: CATSDRYGNEQFF
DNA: TGTGCCACCAGTGATAGATACGGGAATGAGCAGTTCTTC

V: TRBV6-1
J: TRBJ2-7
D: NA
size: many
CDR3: CASSERGATYEQYF
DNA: TGTGCCAGCAGTGAACGTGGGGCCACCTACGAGCAGTACTTC

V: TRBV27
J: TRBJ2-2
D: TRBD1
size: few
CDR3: CASRGLDTGELFF
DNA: TGTGCCTCCAGGGGGCTAGACACCGGGGAGCTGTTTTTT

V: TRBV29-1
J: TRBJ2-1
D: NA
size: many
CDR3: CSVVVSVTYNEQFF
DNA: TGCAGCGTTGTCGTGAGCGTGACCTACAATGAGCAGTTCTTC

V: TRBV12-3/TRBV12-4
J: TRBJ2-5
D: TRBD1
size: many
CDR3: CASSSTDRGRGETQYF
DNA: TGTGCCAGCAGTTCGACCGACAGGGGGCGCGGGGAGACCCAGTACTTC

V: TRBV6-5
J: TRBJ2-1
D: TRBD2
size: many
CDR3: CASSYSGSGGDNEQFF
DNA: TGTGCCAGCAGTTACTCGGGGAGCGGGGGGGACAATGAGCAGTTCTTC

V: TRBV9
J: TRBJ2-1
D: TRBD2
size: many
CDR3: CASSGRLAEPIAYNEQFF
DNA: TGTGCCAGCAGCGGGAGACTAGCGGAGCCTATCGCATATAATGAGCAGTTCTTC

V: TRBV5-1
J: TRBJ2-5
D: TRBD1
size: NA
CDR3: CASSSRDRVSGETQYF
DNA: TGCGCCAGCAGCTCCAGGGACAGGGTGTCGGGAGAGACCCAGTACTTC

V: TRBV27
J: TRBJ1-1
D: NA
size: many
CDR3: CASSLWRDGNTEAFF
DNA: TGTGCCAGCAGTTTATGGCGGGACGGGAACACTGAAGCTTTCTTT

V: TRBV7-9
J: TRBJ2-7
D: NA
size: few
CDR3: CASSPPRMGEQYF
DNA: TGTGCCAGCAGCCCTCCGCGGATGGGCGAGCAGTACTTC

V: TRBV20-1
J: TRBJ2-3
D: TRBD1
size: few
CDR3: CSARDSAGGARDTQYF
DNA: TGCAGTGCTAGAGATTCGGCAGGGGGTGCCAGGGATACGCAGTATTTT

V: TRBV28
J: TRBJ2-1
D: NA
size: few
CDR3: CASINGGSRRNEQFF
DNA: TGTGCCAGCATCAACGGCGGTAGTCGGAGGAATGAGCAGTTCTTC

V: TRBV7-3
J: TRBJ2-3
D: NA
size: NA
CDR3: CASSFIGRSRRTDTQYF
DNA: TGTGCCAGCAGTTTTATAGGCCGTAGCAGGAGAACAGATACGCAGTATTTT

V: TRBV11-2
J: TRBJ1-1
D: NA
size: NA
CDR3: CASAPWGDGSTEAFF
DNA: TGTGCCAGCGCACCTTGGGGGGACGGTAGCACTGAAGCTTTCTTT

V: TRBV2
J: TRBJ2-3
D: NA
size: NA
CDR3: CASDGSSTDTQYF
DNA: TGTGCCAGCGACGGTTCAAGCACAGATACGCAGTATTTT

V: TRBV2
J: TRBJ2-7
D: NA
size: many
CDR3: CASSRQSVVDSYEQYF
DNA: TGTGCCAGCAGCAGACAGTCGGTCGTCGATTCCTACGAGCAGTACTTC

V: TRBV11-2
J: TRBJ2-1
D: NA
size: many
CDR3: CASSLDLAKTAYNEQFF
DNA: TGTGCCAGCAGCTTAGATCTAGCGAAGACCGCCTACAATGAGCAGTTCTTC

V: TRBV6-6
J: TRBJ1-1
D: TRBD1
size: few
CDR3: CASSYDRDTEAFF
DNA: TGTGCCAGCAGTTACGACAGGGACACTGAAGCTTTCTTT

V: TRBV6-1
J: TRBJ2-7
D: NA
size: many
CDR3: CASSDGAYEQYF
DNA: TGTGCCAGCAGTGACGGAGCCTACGAGCAGTACTTC

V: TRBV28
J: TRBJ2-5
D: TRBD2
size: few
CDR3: CASSLGLAGAIETQYF
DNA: TGTGCCAGCAGCCTCGGACTAGCGGGAGCGATTGAGACCCAGTACTTC

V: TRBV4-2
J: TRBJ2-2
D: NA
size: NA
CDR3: CASSRRDGNTGELFF
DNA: TGTGCCAGCAGCCGCCGGGACGGCAACACCGGGGAGCTGTTTTTT

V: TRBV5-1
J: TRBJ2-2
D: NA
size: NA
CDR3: CASRRGYTGELFF
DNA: TGCGCCAGCAGAAGGGGTTACACCGGGGAGCTGTTTTTT